This TCR beta chain was captured in a study of T cell responses to AZD1222 COVID-19 vaccine (dated by TCRdb to 2020 to 2023). With respect to the entire study: AZD1222 recipients whose second dose came at about 4 weeks and those whose second dose came at about 12 weeks were combined into one group, since spike-specific TCR depth and breadth did not differ between the two schedules. A total of 240 or so trial participants underwent TCR sequencing, of whom approximately 200 had received two doses of AZD1222 and some 25 had received two doses of the MenACWY control vaccine. Trial participants were enrolled by age into subgroups of 18-55, 56-69 and 70-plus years, and around 150, 28 and 57 TCR-sequenced participants, respectively, were included in these subgroups.

With respect to this clone: It lacks a known antigen. Per-nucleotide qualities are absent, and no much larger clonotype sits a single base away.

The CDR3 regions of human TCRbeta chains were analyzed by immunosequencing. In the paper's pipeline: Repertoire TCRs were checked for matches against a reference library of SARS-CoV-2-specific TCRs that had been generated using the MIRA antigen-specificity platform. Breadth was defined as the fraction of unique TCRs that were SARS-CoV-2-associated, and depth was defined as the fraction of total T cells that were SARS-CoV-2-associated. Using the MIRA data, every spike-specific TCR was mapped to the spike region that the TCR reacted to and assigned to either a CD4 or a CD8 class. Log10-transformed breadth and depth values were compared by one-way ANOVA with Sidak's multiple comparisons tests. The table was pulled from immuneACCESS by TCRdb, which kept in-frame rearrangements only. Such tables lose some clones; where checked, under half of the loss comes from unresolved V genes, and the rest has no known cause. V, J and clone size reflect that table, while D and trimming were determined from the DNA. The sample contains 110,000 to 150,000 clones, approximately 85% of them found a single time. About 8% of the sample lies in the top ten.

The intended sense of this specimen's time point label: baseline before first vaccination. Samples from vaccinated people were obtained from the UK trials COV001 and COV002, which included a single-blind randomized controlled phase 2/3 trial of AZD1222 (ChAdOx1 nCoV-19) in healthy adults. For TCRbeta chain sequencing, PBMC samples from trial participants were taken at day 0 and at day 28 after the second dose. The paper's findings and limits, for the study overall: Reportedly, almost half of the unique spike-specific TCRs recognized epitopes lying outside the regions that are mutated in the B.1.351 and B.1.1.7 variants. In the small 56-69-year group, the increase in depth fell short of significance, most likely because of low power. Participants were mostly white British and included more females than males, and it was suggested by the authors that clonal diversity may have been underestimated. Conclusions about previously exposed vaccinees were limited because only six AZD1222 recipients were SARS-CoV-2 seropositive at baseline. Because no day 14 peak-response samples were available, repertoires were characterized only after the peak T cell response. After two AZD1222 doses, both the breadth and the depth of spike-specific TCRs were significantly higher than at day 0 and than in MenACWY recipients. The vaccine-associated CD4 TCRs covered the entire spike protein, and the dominant responses fell in regions 160-218 and 743-854.

The CDR3, from cysteine to phenylalanine, totals 15 residues. Here the CDR3 DNA is all that survives: 45 bases in frame from base 1. From a lookup of the germline V gene (reference sequence), CDR1 and CDR2 are SEHNR and FQNEAQ. V trim: 5 bases; J trim: 6 bases; unmatched bases: 12. Rearrangement joined TRBV7-9 to TRBJ2-5; the junction holds 7 bases that match TRBD1. The material sequenced was peripheral blood, taken on day 0 of AZD1222 vaccination. This clonotype was sampled from an adult in good health. The sequence in DNA is TGTGCCAGCAGCCCCGGCGACGGGACAGCCCAGACCCAGTACTTC. Translated, it gives CASSPGDGTAQTQYF.